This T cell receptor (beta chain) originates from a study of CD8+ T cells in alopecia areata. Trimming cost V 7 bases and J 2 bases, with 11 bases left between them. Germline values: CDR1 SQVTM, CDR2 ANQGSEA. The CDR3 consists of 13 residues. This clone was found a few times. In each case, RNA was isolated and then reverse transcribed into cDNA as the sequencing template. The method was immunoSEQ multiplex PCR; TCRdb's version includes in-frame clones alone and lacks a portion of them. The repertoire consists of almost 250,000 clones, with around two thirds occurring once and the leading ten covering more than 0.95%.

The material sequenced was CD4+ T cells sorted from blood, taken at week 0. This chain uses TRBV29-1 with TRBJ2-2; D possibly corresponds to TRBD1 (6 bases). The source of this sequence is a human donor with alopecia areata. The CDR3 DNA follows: TGCAGCGCCCAGGGGTTCAACACCGGGGAGCTGTTTTTT. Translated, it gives CSAQGFNTGELFF.